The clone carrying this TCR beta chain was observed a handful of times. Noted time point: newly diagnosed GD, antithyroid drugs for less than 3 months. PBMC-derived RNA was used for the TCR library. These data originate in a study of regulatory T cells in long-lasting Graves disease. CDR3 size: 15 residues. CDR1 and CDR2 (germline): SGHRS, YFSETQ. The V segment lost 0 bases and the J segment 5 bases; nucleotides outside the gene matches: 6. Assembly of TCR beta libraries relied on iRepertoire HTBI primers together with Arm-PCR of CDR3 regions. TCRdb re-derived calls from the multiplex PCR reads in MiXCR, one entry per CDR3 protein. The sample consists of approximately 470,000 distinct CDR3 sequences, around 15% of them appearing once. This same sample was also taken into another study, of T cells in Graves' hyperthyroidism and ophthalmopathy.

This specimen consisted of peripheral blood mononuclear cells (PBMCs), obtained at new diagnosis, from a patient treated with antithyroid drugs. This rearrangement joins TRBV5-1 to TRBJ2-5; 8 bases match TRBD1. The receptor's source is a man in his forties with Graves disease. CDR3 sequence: CASSLGQGRRETQYF. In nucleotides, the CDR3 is TGCGCCAGCAGCTTGGGACAGGGGCGAAGGGAGACCCAGTACTTC.